This entry is about one TCR beta chain. There are 14 residues in the CDR3. Germline CDR1 and CDR2: KGHDR and SFDVKD. This specimen belongs to a study of T cells expressing NK-cell markers. From its re-call of the 5' RACE reads, TCRdb lists each CDR3 protein once, without DNA. This sample's table has approximately 550,000 distinct CDR3 sequences. The chain employs TRBV24-1 and TRBJ1-2; TCRdb proposes TRBD1, but this gene call is untestable without DNA. Sequenced input: blood T cells: a sorted CD56 or NKG2C T cell subset, CD4+ or CD8+ T cells, or bulk PBMC T cells (not recorded which). This clonotype originated in a man aged 18 to 35 in good health. The CDR3 loop is CATSDTGQGYGYTF.